This TCR beta chain emerged from a study of T cells in Graves' hyperthyroidism and ophthalmopathy. Study results and limitations: Ophthalmopathy was separated from stable hyperthyroidism by a 13 V-J model.

With regard to this clonotype: The antigen is not known.

Trimming shortened V by 1 base and J by 8 bases, and 14 bases separated the two germline ends. The CDR3 consists of 14 residues. From germline, CDR1 is MNHNS and CDR2 SASEGT. The CDR3 regions of TCR beta were amplified from RNA transcripts. A set of HTBI primers served as the primers for a first-round RT-PCR of the TCR CDR3. TCRdb re-analysed the multiplex PCR reads in MiXCR, keeping a single row per CDR3 protein. The sample contains 600,000 to 700,000 distinct CDR3 sequences, less than 45% of which appear only once. The clonotype originates from an adult man with Graves' disease, either hyperthyroidism or ophthalmopathy (not recorded which). The rearrangement links TRBV6-1 to TRBJ1-2; D is unclear. Sequencing input: peripheral blood or thyroid tissue (not recorded which). The CDR3 DNA reads TGTGCCAGCAGTGAAGATCACGGAGATGGGGGCTACACCTTC. Amino acid sequence: CASSEDHGDGGYTF.